This T cell receptor (beta chain) was recovered during a study of blood T cell repertoires in COVID-19 (dated by TCRdb to 2018 to 2020). As for the study more broadly: The collaborator samples originated in the United States, Italy and Spain and spanned the acute and convalescent phases of COVID-19. Nearly every sample came with metadata listing a de-identified subject ID, COVID-19 status, age in years and sex. The prospective study material was composed of cDNA or gDNA derived from T cells, B-cell-depleted T cells, or PBMCs. Subjects who had been exposed to COVID-19, were actively infected with it, or had recovered from it provided the deeply sampled blood TCRbeta repertoires that made up the dataset. Samples were obtained from the ongoing ImmuneRACE study (first 160 participants) and from some 1,200 subjects provided by 6 global collaborators. The repertoires were released in a freely available public database intended as a resource for research on the immune response to SARS-CoV-2. Where available, HLA class I and class II types were obtained from metadata supplied by the sample provider rather than from assay-based typing.

In the case of this clone: There is no known antigen for this receptor. No base-level quality is on record; no much larger clone is a single base apart.

Counted from cysteine to phenylalanine, this CDR3 has 15 amino acids. Here the CDR3 DNA is all that survives: 45 bases in frame from base 1. TCRbeta CDR3 regions were amplified from genomic DNA by means of the immunoSEQ Assay, a bias-controlled multiplex PCR. Per the original workflow: The number of nucleated cells in each sample was estimated from the amplification of reference gene primers within the assay. To quantify the absolute abundance of each unique TCRbeta CDR3 rearrangement, sequence reads were collapsed and filtered. For each sample, productive Simpson clonality was calculated as the square root of Simpson's diversity index over productive rearrangements. TCRdb obtained this table from immuneACCESS and retained in-frame rearrangements with V and J assigned. These tables miss some clones; where compared with another copy, unresolved V genes account for less than half of the shortfall, and the remainder is unexplained. For V, J and clone size, that table is used; D and trimming come from the DNA. The sample table lists 150,000 to 250,000 clones, approximately 80% of them with a count of one. The ten largest clones represent about 6.9% of the sample.

Each collaborating institution followed its own protocols to collect whole blood in K2EDTA tubes. For TCRbeta analysis, collaborator samples were shipped as frozen whole blood, as isolated PBMCs, or as DNA extracted from either sample type. Broad study findings and their caveats: The quantity of clinical and demographic metadata differed by source and by participant and was supplied without curation.

The sequence derives from a human donor with acute or convalescent COVID-19. The donor label of this sample is uncertain. The specimen was peripheral blood. The chain joins TRBV21-1 to TRBJ2-7; the table gives TRBD2 as D, unverified against the DNA. TRBV21-1 is a known pseudogene. The CDR3 protein: CASQRKGGGTYEQYF. The bases read TGTGCCAGCCAGAGGAAAGGCGGGGGAACCTACGAGCAGTACTTC.